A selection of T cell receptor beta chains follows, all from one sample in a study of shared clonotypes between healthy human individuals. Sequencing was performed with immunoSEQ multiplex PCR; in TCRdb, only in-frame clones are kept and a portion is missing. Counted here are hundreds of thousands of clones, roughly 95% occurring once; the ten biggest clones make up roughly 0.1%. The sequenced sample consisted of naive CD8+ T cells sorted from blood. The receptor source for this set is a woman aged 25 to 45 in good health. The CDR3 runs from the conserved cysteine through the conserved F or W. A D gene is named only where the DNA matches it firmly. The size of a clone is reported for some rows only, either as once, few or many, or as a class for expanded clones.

cdr3_aa: CASSLWGDQPQHF
cdr3_nt: TGTGCCAGCAGCTTATGGGGGGATCAGCCCCAGCATTTT
j_call: TRBJ1-5
d_call: NA
clone_size: NA
v_call: TRBV7-9

cdr3_aa: CATGSFGLAPGGEQFF
cdr3_nt: TGTGCCACCGGGTCCTTTGGGCTAGCCCCGGGAGGTGAGCAGTTCTTC
j_call: TRBJ2-1
d_call: TRBD2
clone_size: NA
v_call: TRBV15

cdr3_aa: CASSVLGEQYF
cdr3_nt: TGTGCCAGCAGTGTGCTGGGGGAGCAGTACTTC
j_call: TRBJ2-5
d_call: NA
clone_size: NA
v_call: TRBV2

cdr3_aa: CATSRPDSLLYGYTF
cdr3_nt: TGTGCCACCAGCAGACCTGACAGCTTACTCTATGGCTACACCTTC
j_call: TRBJ1-2
d_call: NA
clone_size: NA
v_call: TRBV15

cdr3_aa: CSVEDAGTSGRAYNEQFF
cdr3_nt: TGCAGCGTTGAAGATGCTGGGACTAGCGGGAGGGCCTACAATGAGCAGTTCTTC
j_call: TRBJ2-1
d_call: TRBD2
clone_size: NA
v_call: TRBV29-1

cdr3_aa: CSANSGRADTQYF
cdr3_nt: TGCAGCGCCAATAGCGGGAGGGCAGATACGCAGTATTTT
j_call: TRBJ2-3
d_call: TRBD2
clone_size: NA
v_call: TRBV29-1

cdr3_aa: CASSIDRRKTNTEAFF
cdr3_nt: TGTGCCAGTAGTATAGATCGGCGGAAAACTAATACTGAAGCTTTCTTT
j_call: TRBJ1-1
d_call: NA
clone_size: NA
v_call: TRBV19

cdr3_aa: CASSQVPLGEQYF
cdr3_nt: TGCGCCAGCAGCCAAGTCCCCTTGGGGGAGCAGTACTTC
j_call: TRBJ2-7
d_call: NA
clone_size: NA
v_call: TRBV4-1

cdr3_aa: CASSLWVGRADTQYF
cdr3_nt: TGTGCCAGCAGTTTGTGGGTGGGCAGGGCAGATACGCAGTATTTT
j_call: TRBJ2-3
d_call: NA
clone_size: NA
v_call: TRBV27

cdr3_aa: CASSIAASRGYEQYF
cdr3_nt: TGTGCCAGTAGTATCGCGGCCTCTCGGGGTTACGAGCAGTACTTC
j_call: TRBJ2-7
d_call: NA
clone_size: NA
v_call: TRBV19

cdr3_aa: CASSFTGDYGYTF
cdr3_nt: TGTGCCAGCAGCTTTACAGGGGATTATGGCTACACCTTC
j_call: TRBJ1-2
d_call: TRBD1
clone_size: NA
v_call: TRBV5-5

cdr3_aa: CASSQDWTVQTKNIQYF
cdr3_nt: TGCGCCAGCAGCCAAGATTGGACGGTTCAAACCAAAAACATTCAGTACTTC
j_call: TRBJ2-4
d_call: NA
clone_size: NA
v_call: TRBV4-1

cdr3_aa: CASSQDPDGGHYGNTIYF
cdr3_nt: TGCGCCAGCAGCCAAGATCCGGACGGGGGGCATTATGGAAACACCATATATTTT
j_call: TRBJ1-3
d_call: NA
clone_size: NA
v_call: TRBV4-1

cdr3_aa: CASSYSGDPFTDTQYF
cdr3_nt: TGTGCCAGCAGTTACTCCGGGGACCCATTCACAGATACGCAGTATTTT
j_call: TRBJ2-3
d_call: NA
clone_size: NA
v_call: TRBV6-6

cdr3_aa: CASSIAETGFGPNQPQHF
cdr3_nt: TGTGCCAGTAGTATAGCGGAGACAGGGTTTGGGCCCAATCAGCCCCAGCATTTT
j_call: TRBJ1-5
d_call: TRBD1
clone_size: NA
v_call: TRBV19

cdr3_aa: CASSDGRGGTDTQYF
cdr3_nt: TGTGCCAGCAGTGACGGGCGGGGCGGCACAGATACGCAGTATTTT
j_call: TRBJ2-3
d_call: NA
clone_size: NA
v_call: TRBV2

cdr3_aa: CASSLGAGSGRELFF
cdr3_nt: TGCGCCAGCAGCTTGGGTGCAGGCTCGGGAAGGGAGCTGTTTTTT
j_call: TRBJ2-2
d_call: NA
clone_size: NA
v_call: TRBV5-1

cdr3_aa: CASSLIASTHTGELFF
cdr3_nt: TGTGCCAGCAGTTTAATCGCCAGCACGCACACCGGGGAGCTGTTTTTT
j_call: TRBJ2-2
d_call: NA
clone_size: NA
v_call: TRBV28

cdr3_aa: CASRAGWQREYEQYF
cdr3_nt: TGTGCCAGCAGGGCGGGGTGGCAACGGGAATACGAGCAGTACTTC
j_call: TRBJ2-7
d_call: NA
clone_size: NA
v_call: TRBV21-1

cdr3_aa: CAWSRDRGFYGYTF
cdr3_nt: TGTGCCTGGAGTCGGGACAGGGGGTTCTATGGCTACACCTTC
j_call: TRBJ1-2
d_call: TRBD1
clone_size: NA
v_call: TRBV30

cdr3_aa: CATQGILTVSYNEQFF
cdr3_nt: TGTGCCACCCAGGGGATTCTAACGGTATCCTACAATGAGCAGTTCTTC
j_call: TRBJ2-1
d_call: NA
clone_size: NA
v_call: TRBV2

cdr3_aa: CASSHDGGSGNTIYF
cdr3_nt: TGTGCCAGCAGTCACGATGGGGGCTCTGGAAACACCATATATTTT
j_call: TRBJ1-3
d_call: NA
clone_size: NA
v_call: TRBV9

cdr3_aa: CASSLRGSYNEQFF
cdr3_nt: TGTGCCAGCAGTTTGAGGGGTTCCTACAATGAGCAGTTCTTC
j_call: TRBJ2-1
d_call: NA
clone_size: NA
v_call: TRBV27

cdr3_aa: CASSFGTSAYEQYF
cdr3_nt: TGCGCCAGCAGCTTCGGGACTAGCGCTTACGAGCAGTACTTC
j_call: TRBJ2-7
d_call: TRBD2
clone_size: once
v_call: TRBV5-1

cdr3_aa: CASGKGGAGDTQYF
cdr3_nt: TGTGCCAGCGGAAAGGGGGGAGCGGGAGATACGCAGTATTTT
j_call: TRBJ2-3
d_call: NA
clone_size: NA
v_call: TRBV9

cdr3_aa: CASSGLYEQYF
cdr3_nt: TGTGCCAGCAGTGGGCTCTACGAGCAGTACTTC
j_call: TRBJ2-7
d_call: NA
clone_size: NA
v_call: TRBV25-1

cdr3_aa: CAWSGGSGYNEQFF
cdr3_nt: TGTGCCTGGAGTGGGGGATCCGGATACAATGAGCAGTTCTTC
j_call: TRBJ2-1
d_call: NA
clone_size: NA
v_call: TRBV30

cdr3_aa: CASRPLAGVDEQYF
cdr3_nt: TGTGCCAGCAGGCCCCTAGCGGGAGTGGACGAGCAGTACTTC
j_call: TRBJ2-7
d_call: TRBD2
clone_size: NA
v_call: TRBV6-6

cdr3_aa: CASSLTAEISYNEQFF
cdr3_nt: TGTGCCAGCAGTTTAACGGCGGAGATCTCCTACAATGAGCAGTTCTTC
j_call: TRBJ2-1
d_call: NA
clone_size: NA
v_call: TRBV27

cdr3_aa: CASSVGAGGRTGELFF
cdr3_nt: TGTGCCAGCAGCGTCGGAGCGGGAGGTCGCACCGGGGAGCTGTTTTTT
j_call: TRBJ2-2
d_call: TRBD2
clone_size: NA
v_call: TRBV7-9

cdr3_aa: CASRGGCREGESSNTGELFF
cdr3_nt: TGTGCCAGCAGAGGAGGGTGTCGGGAGGGAGAATCCTCGAACACCGGGGAGCTGTTTTTT
j_call: TRBJ2-2
d_call: NA
clone_size: NA
v_call: TRBV21-1

cdr3_aa: CASSQLGTELGYTF
cdr3_nt: TGCGCCAGCAGCCAACTCGGAACCGAACTCGGCTACACCTTC
j_call: TRBJ1-2
d_call: NA
clone_size: NA
v_call: TRBV5-1

cdr3_aa: CASSLAPGAVKNIQYF
cdr3_nt: TGTGCCAGCAGCTTAGCTCCCGGGGCGGTCAAAAACATTCAGTACTTC
j_call: TRBJ2-4
d_call: NA
clone_size: NA
v_call: TRBV11-2

cdr3_aa: CASSEGVSGYEQYF
cdr3_nt: TGTGCCAGCAGCGAAGGGGTTAGCGGATACGAGCAGTACTTC
j_call: TRBJ2-7
d_call: NA
clone_size: NA
v_call: TRBV6-1